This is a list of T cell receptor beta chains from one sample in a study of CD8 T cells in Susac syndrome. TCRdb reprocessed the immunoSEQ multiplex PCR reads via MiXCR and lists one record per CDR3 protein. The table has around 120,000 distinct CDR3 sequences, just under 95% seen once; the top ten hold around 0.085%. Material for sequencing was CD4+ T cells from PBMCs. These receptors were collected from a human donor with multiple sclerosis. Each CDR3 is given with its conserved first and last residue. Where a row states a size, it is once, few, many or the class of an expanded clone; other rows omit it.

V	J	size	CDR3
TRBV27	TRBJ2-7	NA	CASSVRDSSYEQYF
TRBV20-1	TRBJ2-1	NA	CSARKTSATTSSYNEQFF
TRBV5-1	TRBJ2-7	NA	CASSFDPGRNEQYF
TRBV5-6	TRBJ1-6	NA	CASSLEGGDSPLHF
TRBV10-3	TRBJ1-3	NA	CAISASDSLSGNTIYF
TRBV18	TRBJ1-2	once	CASSPQTTGNSGYTF
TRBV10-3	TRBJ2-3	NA	CAISERLAGGTTDTQYF
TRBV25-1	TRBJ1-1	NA	CASSDHRDTDEAFF
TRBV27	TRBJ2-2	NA	CASSLLAGRTGELFF
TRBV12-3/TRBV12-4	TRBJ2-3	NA	CASNSPGLAGGLFLGDTQYF
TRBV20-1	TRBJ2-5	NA	CSASPGQGRQTQYF
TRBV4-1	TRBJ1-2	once	CASSLTDGGLVGYTF
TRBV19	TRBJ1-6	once	CASGQGRSPLHF